This passage covers 28 T cell receptor beta chains from one sample sequenced in a study of blood T cells in healthy people across ages. A J-beta primer mix and a sample-barcoded 5' primer were used in a second PCR of about 7 to 12 cycles. TCRdb independently ran MiXCR on the 5' RACE reads; one entry per CDR3 protein. Of hundreds of thousands of distinct CDR3 sequences detected, 45% to 55% appear once; the ten largest clones hold 20% to 25%. The sequenced sample consisted of blood. All receptors come from a man older than 75 in good health.

This clonotype was observed a single time. The chain combines TRBV5-6 with TRBJ2-7; D is possibly TRBD2 (6 bases). The germline V and J ends were trimmed by 2 bases and 2 bases, with 11 bases remaining between them. CDR3 length equals 14 residues. Germline V gene sequence: CDR1 SGHDT, CDR2 YYEEEE. The CDR3 DNA follows: TGTGCCAGCAGCTTCTGGACTACCACCTACGAGCAGTACTTC. As protein: CASSFWTTTYEQYF.

The chain links TRBV7-9 to TRBJ1-2; 7 bases line up with TRBD1. The germline gives CDR1 SEHNR, CDR2 FQNEAQ (reference sequence). With 5 bases clipped from V and 3 bases from J, the junction kept 12 bases outside the gene matches. This CDR3 has 16 residues. CDR3 nucleotide sequence: TGTGCCAGCAGCCCCCTAGGGCAGGGGGGATACTATGGCTACACCTTC. It translates to CASSPLGQGGYYGYTF.

The table lists this clonotype with a few counts. The CDR3 DNA sequence: TGCAGTGCTAGAGGACTAGCGGGAATGTACAATGAGCAGTTCTTC. Its translation is CSARGLAGMYNEQFF. The V call is TRBV20-1, the J call TRBJ2-1; 11 bases align to TRBD2. Germline lookup yields CDR1 DFQATT and CDR2 SNEGSKA (reference sequence). This CDR3 spans 15 amino acids. V lost 1 base and J lost 4; bases outside the gene matches: 3.

The chain joins TRBV10-3 to TRBJ2-1; D call uncertain. The germline V gene encodes CDR1 ENHRY and CDR2 SYGVKD. V lost 1 base and J 10 bases, leaving 8 bases between the germline ends. The CDR3 is made up of 12 amino acids. The CDR3, as DNA: TGTGCCATCAGTGAGTATGAAGCAGAGCAGTTCTTC. Its translation: CAISEYEAEQFF.

This clonotype turned up a few times. The chain links TRBV11-1 to TRBJ2-3, with a possible D match to TRBD2 (6 bases). Germline CDR1 and CDR2: SGHAT and FQDESV (reference sequence). Trimming removed 1 base from V and 12 bases from J, with 20 bases in between. The CDR3 extends over 15 amino acids. The CDR3, as DNA: TGTGCCAGCAGCTTAGTAGGGGACCCGGGACTGCAACAGTATTTT. This encodes CASSLVGDPGLQQYF.

The chain recombines TRBV6-6 with TRBJ2-5; D gene uncertain. Deletions cut 6 bases from V and 4 bases from J, with 6 bases between. Germline CDR1 reads MNHNY; CDR2 reads SVGAGI (reference sequence). The CDR3 totals 11 residues. Here the CDR3 reads CASRAGETQYF. The DNA of the CDR3 is TGTGCCAGCAGAGCAGGAGAGACCCAGTACTTC.

CDR3 DNA sequence: TGCGCCAGCAGCCAACTAGCGGGCAGGTCCTACGAGCAGTACTTC. Translated: CASSQLAGRSYEQYF. The rearrangement links TRBV5-1 to TRBJ2-7; the match to TRBD2 covers 9 bases. V shed 4 bases and J 1 base; nucleotides not matched to a gene: 6. The CDR3 covers 15 residues. Germline V gives CDR1 SGHRS, CDR2 YFSETQ.

This sequence joins TRBV7-2 and TRBJ2-1; D tentatively fits TRBD1 or TRBD2 (6 bases each). The CDR3 consists of 17 residues. V gave up 1 base and J gave up 8 bases, with 21 bases separating them. Germline CDR1 SGHTA, CDR2 FQGNSA. CDR3 loop: CASSLVGGRTHLDEQFF. The CDR3 nucleotides read TGTGCCAGCAGCTTAGTTGGGGGGCGAACTCACCTCGATGAGCAGTTCTTC.

The chain employs TRBV12-3 or TRBV12-4 and TRBJ2-3; possibly TRBD2 for D (5 bases). V shed 6 bases and J shed 9 bases, with 13 bases lying between them. The CDR3 runs 12 residues. Written as DNA, the CDR3 is TGTGCCAGCAGCTCCCGGGAAGACACGCAGTATTTT. Protein: CASSSREDTQYF.

This clonotype was counted once. The J gene is TRBJ2-5, the V gene TRBV7-9; D might be TRBD1 (6 bases). The J call could be wrong; TRBJ2-7 is a better fit for the DNA end. Germline values: CDR1 SEHNR, CDR2 FQNEAQ (reference sequence). CDR3 length: 15 amino acids. CDR3 amino acids: CASRPPGTPPDEQYF. The CDR3 DNA reads as TGTGCCAGCAGACCCCCCGGGACACCCCCTGACGAGCAGTACTTC.

This clonotype was recorded only once. The chain carries TRBV7-9 and TRBJ1-1; 7 bases line up with TRBD1. Unmatched junction bases numbered 6, after V lost 4 bases and J lost 1 base. This CDR3 has 15 residues. The germline V gene has CDR1 SEHNR and CDR2 FQNEAQ (reference sequence). CDR3 in DNA: TGTGCCAGCAGCTCGGGCAACAGGGGGAACACTGAAGCTTTCTTT. It specifies CASSSGNRGNTEAFF.

The J gene is TRBJ1-1, the V gene TRBV6-2 or TRBV6-3; D unresolved. From germline, CDR1 is MNHEY and CDR2 SVGEGT. Trimming shortened V by 2 bases and J by 4 bases, and 5 bases separated the two germline ends. The CDR3 length is 12 residues. CDR3 DNA sequence: TGTGCCAGCAGTTACGGGATCACTGAAGCTTTCTTT. Translated: CASSYGITEAFF.

There are a few counts of this clonotype. This chain links TRBV20-1 with TRBJ2-1; 9 nucleotides line up with TRBD2. Unmatched junction bases numbered 18, after V lost 6 bases and J lost 9 bases. The CDR3 runs to 16 residues. Looked up from germline, CDR1 is DFQATT and CDR2 is SNEGSKA (reference sequence). CDR3 in DNA: TGCAGTGCCAACGGGGATTTAGCGGGAGAGTGGGGTGAGCAGTTCTTC. Its protein is CSANGDLAGEWGEQFF.

CDR3 sequence: CATSRDRKRSSQYF. The CDR3 nucleotides are TGTGCCACCAGCAGAGATAGGAAGCGATCAAGCCAGTACTTC. This chain links TRBV15 with TRBJ2-5; no definite D call. Trimming took off 0 bases at V and 10 bases at J, with 15 bases between the two ends. The CDR3 runs to 14 residues. Per germline, CDR1 LNHNV and CDR2 YYDKDF (reference sequence).

This rearrangement joins TRBV5-1 to TRBJ2-4; a possible D gene is TRBD1 (6 bases). V was pared by 0 bases and J by 8 bases, with 18 bases between. The CDR3 is 16 residues long. Germline CDR1 and CDR2: SGHRS and YFSETQ. CDR3 in DNA: TGCGCCAGCAGCTTGGCCTACACAGGGCGCGGCGACATTCAGTACTTC. This gives the protein CASSLAYTGRGDIQYF.

Remarks on this clonotype: Given a much more abundant clone one base away, this may be a read error. The chain employs TRBV6-5 and TRBJ2-5; 8 bases fit TRBD1. In germline, CDR1 is MNHEY, CDR2 SVGAGI. The CDR3 has 14 amino acids. The CDR3 DNA reads as TGTGCCAGCATTTACGACAGGGGTAGAGAGACCCAGTACTTC. Translated: CASIYDRGRETQYF.

The V and J genes are TRBV25-1 and TRBJ1-4; 7 bases fit TRBD1. The J segment lost 3 bases and the V segment lost 6 bases, leaving 7 bases of the junction unmatched. This CDR3 region has 15 residues. CDR1 MGHDK and CDR2 SYGVNS come from the germline V gene. For the CDR3, the DNA is TGTGCCAGCAGAACGGGAGGGACAGCTAATGAAAAACTGTTTTTT. The encoded protein is CASRTGGTANEKLFF.

The gene calls are TRBV20-1 and TRBJ2-5; tentative D call: TRBD2 (6 bases). V shed 2 bases and J shed 1 base, with 14 bases lying between them. CDR1 is DFQATT and CDR2 is SNEGSKA in the germline V gene (reference sequence). This CDR3 spans 15 amino acids. CDR3 DNA: TGCAGTGCTAGATCGGGGGAGGAAGCCCAAGAGACCCAGTACTTC. Its protein is CSARSGEEAQETQYF.

The CDR3 region has the DNA TGCAGCGTTGACAACACCGGGGAGCTGTTTTTT. Protein: CSVDNTGELFF. The V call is TRBV29-1, the J call TRBJ2-2; D not resolved. V was clipped by 3 bases and J by 2 bases, with 1 base between them. Per the germline V gene, CDR1 is SQVTM and CDR2 is ANQGSEA. The CDR3 contains 11 residues.

The J gene is TRBJ2-3, the V gene TRBV20-1; D is uncertain. This CDR3 spans 15 amino acids. The V and J ends lost 0 bases and 0 bases respectively, with 10 bases between them. CDR1 DFQATT and CDR2 SNEGSKA come from the germline V gene (reference sequence). The CDR3 is CSARDRVRSTDTQYF. The CDR3 nucleotides are TGCAGTGCTAGAGATCGGGTCCGAAGCACAGATACGCAGTATTTT.

This chain joins TRBV5-1 and TRBJ1-5; tentative D call: TRBD1 (6 bases). The V gene's germline CDR1 is SGHRS and CDR2 YFSETQ. This CDR3 contains 15 residues. The V end lost 0 bases, the J end lost 6 bases, and 13 bases lay between the germline ends. CDR3 bases: TGCGCCAGCAGCTTGGTAGGGGGAGCAAGTCAGCCCCAGCATTTT. Residues: CASSLVGGASQPQHF.

This clonotype has a count of ten or more. The junction departs from germline at one end; a sequencing error may be responsible. The V call is TRBV6-6, the J call TRBJ2-1; the match to TRBD1 covers 9 bases. CDR3 length: 16 residues. Looked up from germline, CDR1 is MNHNY and CDR2 is SVGAGI (reference sequence). DNA of the CDR3: TGCGCAGCAGGGGAGCCCGGGACAGGGAGTGACAATGAGCAGTTCTTC. Translation gives CAAGEPGTGSDNEQFF.

The V and J genes are TRBV15 and TRBJ2-1; TRBD2 matches at 7 bases. The ends lost 0 bases at V and 4 bases at J; junction bases unmatched: 6. Germline V gives CDR1 LNHNV, CDR2 YYDKDF (reference sequence). This CDR3 comprises 16 residues. As DNA, the CDR3 is TGTGCCACCAGCAGAGAGCCGCGGGAGTTATACAATGAGCAGTTCTTC. Translation: CATSREPRELYNEQFF.

The DNA for the CDR3 is TGTGCCTGGAGTGAGACAGGGGTTTTGGAAAAACTGTTTTTT. Protein: CAWSETGVLEKLFF. This chain links TRBV30 with TRBJ1-4; 8 bases are shared with TRBD1. Trimming removed 1 base from V and 8 bases from J; junction bases left unmatched: 6. Per the germline V gene, CDR1 is GTSNPN and CDR2 is SVGIG (reference sequence). CDR3 size: 14 residues.

This clonotype was observed a single time. This sequence joins TRBV5-1 and TRBJ2-3; no clear D gene. Germline assignment: CDR1 SGHRS and CDR2 YFSETQ. V lost 0 bases, J lost 1 base, and 9 bases lay in between. CDR3 length equals 15 residues. The CDR3 sequence is CASSLVPWRTDTQYF. DNA of the CDR3: TGCGCCAGCAGCTTGGTCCCATGGCGCACAGATACGCAGTATTTT.

Ten or more counts support this clonotype. The chain recombines TRBV5-5 with TRBJ2-5; 7 bases align to TRBD2. Germline-derived CDR1 and CDR2 are SGHKS and YYEKEE (reference sequence). Losses at the gene ends were 0 bases for V and 2 bases for J; bases not matched to a gene: 4. The CDR3 consists of 15 residues. The CDR3 sequence is CASSLVPSGQETQYF. The CDR3 coding sequence is TGTGCCAGCAGCTTGGTGCCTAGCGGACAAGAGACCCAGTACTTC.

The CDR3 spells CSAIQGAYNEQFF. CDR3 nucleotides: TGCAGCGCGATACAGGGGGCCTACAATGAGCAGTTCTTC. The V and J genes are TRBV29-1 and TRBJ2-1, with 8 nucleotides matching TRBD1. V lost 7 bases and J lost 2; bases outside the gene matches: 4. Germline V lookup: CDR1 SQVTM, CDR2 ANQGSEA. The CDR3 has 13 amino acids.

This sequence joins TRBV7-9 and TRBJ1-4; the D gene is possibly TRBD1 (5 bases). Germline values: CDR1 SEHNR, CDR2 FQNEAQ (reference sequence). CDR3 length: 15 amino acids. Trimming shortened V by 5 bases and J by 10 bases, and 20 bases separated the two germline ends. CDR3 loop: CASSGRGAPDGKLFF. The DNA of the CDR3 is TGTGCCAGCAGCGGCCGCGGGGCGCCGGATGGAAAACTGTTTTTT. The whole variable domain, filled in from reference TRBV7-9 and TRBJ1-4, reads DTGVSQNPRHKITKRGQNVTFRCDPISEHNRLYWYRQTLGQGPEFLTYFQNEAQLEKSRLLSDRFSAERPKGSFSTLEIQRTEQGDSAMYLCASSGRGAPDGKLFFGSGTQLSVL.